The clone carrying this TCR beta chain was observed many times. The antigen remains unidentified. RNA transcripts gave rise to amplified TCR beta CDR3 regions. HTBI primers were employed in a first-round RT-PCR of the TCR CDR3. Via MiXCR, TCRdb re-called the multiplex PCR reads, giving one row per CDR3 protein. The sample holds 500,000 to 800,000 distinct CDR3 sequences, about 45% seen once. This record belongs to a study of T cells in Graves' hyperthyroidism and ophthalmopathy. Study-level points and caveats: A model of 13 V-J features distinguished ophthalmopathy from stable hyperthyroidism. Expanded thyroid clonotypes (above 0.001) were mostly also found in blood. Ophthalmopathy, which appeared later, was predicted by the model a median roughly 6.4 months before onset.

Uncontrolled infection, other autoimmune disease, pregnancy or lactation led to exclusion. The CDR3 spans 13 residues. The germline V gene encodes CDR1 SEHNR and CDR2 FQNEAQ (reference sequence). Losses at the gene ends were 8 bases for V and 2 bases for J; bases not matched to a gene: 4. The receptor was derived from an adult man with Graves' disease, either hyperthyroidism or ophthalmopathy (not recorded which). The V call is TRBV7-9, the J call TRBJ1-2; TRBD1 matches 8 bases. The sequenced sample was peripheral blood or thyroid tissue (not recorded which). The DNA for the CDR3 is TGTGCCAGCCGCGACAGGGGCAACTATGGCTACACCTTC. Protein: CASRDRGNYGYTF.